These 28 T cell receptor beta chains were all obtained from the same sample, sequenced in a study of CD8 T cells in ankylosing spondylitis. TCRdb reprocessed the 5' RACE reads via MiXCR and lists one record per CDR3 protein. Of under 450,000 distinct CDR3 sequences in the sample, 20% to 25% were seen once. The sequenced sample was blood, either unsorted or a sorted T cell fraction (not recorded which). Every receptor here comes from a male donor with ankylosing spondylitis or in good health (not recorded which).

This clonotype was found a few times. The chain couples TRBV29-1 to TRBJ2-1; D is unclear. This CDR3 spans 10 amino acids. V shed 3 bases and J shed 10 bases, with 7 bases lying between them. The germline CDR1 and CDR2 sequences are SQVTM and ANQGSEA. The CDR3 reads CSVDLVEQFF. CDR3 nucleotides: TGCAGCGTTGACCTGGTCGAGCAGTTCTTC.

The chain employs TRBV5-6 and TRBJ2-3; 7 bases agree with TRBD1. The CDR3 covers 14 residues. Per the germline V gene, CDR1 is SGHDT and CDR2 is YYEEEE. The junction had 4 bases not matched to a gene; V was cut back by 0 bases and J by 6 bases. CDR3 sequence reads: CASSLEVRGDTQYF. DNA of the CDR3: TGTGCCAGCAGCTTGGAGGTCAGGGGGGATACGCAGTATTTT.

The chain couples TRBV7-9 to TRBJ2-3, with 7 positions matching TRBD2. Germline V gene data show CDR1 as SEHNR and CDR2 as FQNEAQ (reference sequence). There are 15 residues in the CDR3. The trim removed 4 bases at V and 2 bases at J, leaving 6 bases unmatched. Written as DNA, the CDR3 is TGTGCCAGCAGCTCCCCGCGGGGGTACACAGATACGCAGTATTTT. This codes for CASSSPRGYTDTQYF.

CDR3 region: CASSQVMGARGTDTQYF. The CDR3 coding sequence is TGCGCCAGCAGCCAAGTAATGGGGGCGCGCGGGACAGATACGCAGTATTTT. The chain joins TRBV4-1 to TRBJ2-3; TRBD1 might be the D (6 bases). The V end was cut by 1 base, the J end by 3 bases, with 17 bases between. Germline CDR1 reads MGHRA; CDR2 reads YSYEKL. The CDR3 totals 17 residues.

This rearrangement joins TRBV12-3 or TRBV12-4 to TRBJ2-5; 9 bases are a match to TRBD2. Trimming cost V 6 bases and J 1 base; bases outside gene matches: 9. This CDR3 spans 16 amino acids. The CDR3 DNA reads TGTGCCAGCAGGGCAACGACTAGCGGACCCCAAGAGACCCAGTACTTC. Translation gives CASRATTSGPQETQYF.

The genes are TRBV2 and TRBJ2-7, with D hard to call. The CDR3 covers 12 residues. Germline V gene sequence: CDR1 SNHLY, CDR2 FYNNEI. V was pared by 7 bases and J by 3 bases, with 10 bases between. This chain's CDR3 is CASIRENYEQYF. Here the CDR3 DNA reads TGTGCCAGCATACGAGAAAACTACGAGCAGTACTTC.

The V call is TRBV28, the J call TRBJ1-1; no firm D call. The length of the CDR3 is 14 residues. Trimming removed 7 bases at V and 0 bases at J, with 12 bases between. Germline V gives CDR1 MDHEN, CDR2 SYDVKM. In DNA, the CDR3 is TGTGCCAGCAATAGATTTAGGCTGAACACTGAAGCTTTCTTT. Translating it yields CASNRFRLNTEAFF.

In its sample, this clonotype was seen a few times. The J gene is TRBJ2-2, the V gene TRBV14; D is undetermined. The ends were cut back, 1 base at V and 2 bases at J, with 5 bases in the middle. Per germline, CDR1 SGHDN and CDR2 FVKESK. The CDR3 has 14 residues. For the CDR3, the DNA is TGTGCCAGCAGCCAAGCCAGAAACACCGGGGAGCTGTTTTTT. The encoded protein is CASSQARNTGELFF. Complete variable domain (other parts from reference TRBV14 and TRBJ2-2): EAGVTQFPSHSVIEKGQTVTLRCDPISGHDNLYWYRRVMGKEIKFLLHFVKESKQDESGMPNNRFLAERTGGTYSTLKVQPAELEDSGVYFCASSQARNTGELFFGEGSRLTVL.

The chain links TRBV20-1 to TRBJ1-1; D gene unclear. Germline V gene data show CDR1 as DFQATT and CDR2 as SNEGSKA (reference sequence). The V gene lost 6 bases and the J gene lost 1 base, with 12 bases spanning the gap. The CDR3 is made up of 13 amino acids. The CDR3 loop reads CSARPWGNTEAFF. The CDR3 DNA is TGCAGTGCGAGACCCTGGGGGAACACTGAAGCTTTCTTT.

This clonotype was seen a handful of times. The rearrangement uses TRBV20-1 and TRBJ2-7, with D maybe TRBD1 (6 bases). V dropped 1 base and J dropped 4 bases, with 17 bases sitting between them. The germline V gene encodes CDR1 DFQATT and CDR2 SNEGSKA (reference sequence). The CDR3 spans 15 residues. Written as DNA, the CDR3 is TGCAGTGCTAGAGTACTCAGGGGCAGTTCGTACGAGCAGTACTTC. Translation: CSARVLRGSSYEQYF.

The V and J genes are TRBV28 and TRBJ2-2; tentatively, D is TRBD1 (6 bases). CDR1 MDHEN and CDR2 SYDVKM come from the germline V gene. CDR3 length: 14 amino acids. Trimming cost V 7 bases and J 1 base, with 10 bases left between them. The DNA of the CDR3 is TGTGCCAGCACCGTGACAGGGAACACCGGGGAGCTGTTTTTT. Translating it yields CASTVTGNTGELFF.

The CDR3 spells CASSQGTGTPLYEQYF. CDR3 nucleotide sequence: TGTGCCAGCAGCCAAGGTACCGGGACCCCACTCTACGAGCAGTACTTC. The V call is TRBV3-1, the J call TRBJ2-7, with D perhaps matching TRBD1 or TRBD2 (5 bases each). Germline lookup yields CDR1 LGHDT and CDR2 YNNKEL (reference sequence). The CDR3 runs 16 residues. V was pared by 1 base and J by 3 bases, with 16 bases between.

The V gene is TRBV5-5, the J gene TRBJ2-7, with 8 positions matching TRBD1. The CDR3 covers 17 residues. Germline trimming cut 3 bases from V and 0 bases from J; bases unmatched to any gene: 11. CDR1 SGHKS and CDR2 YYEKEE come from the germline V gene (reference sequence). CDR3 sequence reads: CASSYLSGQDYSYEQYF. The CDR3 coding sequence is TGTGCCAGCAGCTACCTATCGGGACAGGACTACTCCTACGAGCAGTACTTC.

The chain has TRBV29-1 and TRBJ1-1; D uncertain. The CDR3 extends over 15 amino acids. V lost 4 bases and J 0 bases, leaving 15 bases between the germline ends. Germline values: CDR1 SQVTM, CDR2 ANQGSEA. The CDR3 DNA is TGCAGCGTTGCAGGACGGTGGACCATGAACACTGAAGCTTTCTTT. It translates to CSVAGRWTMNTEAFF.

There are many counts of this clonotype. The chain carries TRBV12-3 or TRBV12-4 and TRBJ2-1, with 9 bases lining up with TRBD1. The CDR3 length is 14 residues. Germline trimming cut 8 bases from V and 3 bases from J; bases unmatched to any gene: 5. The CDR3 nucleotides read TGTGCCAGCCTGAGACAGGGGGACTACAATGAGCAGTTCTTC. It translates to CASLRQGDYNEQFF.

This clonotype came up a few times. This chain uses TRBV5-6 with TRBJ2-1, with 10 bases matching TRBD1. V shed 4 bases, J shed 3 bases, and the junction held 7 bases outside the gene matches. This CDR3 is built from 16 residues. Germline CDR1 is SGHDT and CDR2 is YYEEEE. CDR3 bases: TGTGCCAGCAGCGTCTCGGGACAGGGGAACTACAATGAGCAGTTCTTC. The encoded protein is CASSVSGQGNYNEQFF.

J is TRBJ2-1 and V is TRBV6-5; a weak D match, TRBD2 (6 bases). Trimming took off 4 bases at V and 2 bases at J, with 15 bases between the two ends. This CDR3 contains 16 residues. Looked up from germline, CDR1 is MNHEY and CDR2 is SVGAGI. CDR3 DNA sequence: TGTGCCAGCAGTTTCTCGGCGGGGAGCCCCTACAATGAGCAGTTCTTC. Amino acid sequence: CASSFSAGSPYNEQFF.

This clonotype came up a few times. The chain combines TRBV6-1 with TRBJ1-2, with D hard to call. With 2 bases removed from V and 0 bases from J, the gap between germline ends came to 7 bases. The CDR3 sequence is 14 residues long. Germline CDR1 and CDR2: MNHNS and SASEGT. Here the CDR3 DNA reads TGTGCCAGCAGTGAATTTGATGCTAACTATGGCTACACCTTC. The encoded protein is CASSEFDANYGYTF.

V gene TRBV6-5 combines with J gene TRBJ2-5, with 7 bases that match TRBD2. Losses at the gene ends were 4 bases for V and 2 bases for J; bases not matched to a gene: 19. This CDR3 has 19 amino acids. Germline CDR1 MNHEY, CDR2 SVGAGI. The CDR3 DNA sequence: TGTGCCAGCAGTTTCGACCCTTTACGAGGGCTAGCGGATCAAGAGACCCAGTACTTC. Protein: CASSFDPLRGLADQETQYF.

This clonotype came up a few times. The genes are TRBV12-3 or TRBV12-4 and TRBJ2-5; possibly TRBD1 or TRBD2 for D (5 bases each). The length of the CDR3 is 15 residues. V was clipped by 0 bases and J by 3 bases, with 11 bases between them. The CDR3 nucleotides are TGTGCCAGCAGTTTAGCGCGCCAGGGAGAAGAGACCCAGTACTTC. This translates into CASSLARQGEETQYF.

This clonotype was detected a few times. This CDR3 is CASSQRVSGVNYEQYF. The CDR3 region has the DNA TGCGCCAGCAGCCAACGAGTGAGCGGGGTGAACTACGAGCAGTACTTC. The rearrangement uses TRBV4-1 and TRBJ2-7; 7 nucleotides line up with TRBD2. The V gene end was trimmed by 2 bases and the J gene end by 3 bases; junction bases not matched to a gene: 10. CDR3 length: 16 residues. Germline lookup yields CDR1 MGHRA and CDR2 YSYEKL.

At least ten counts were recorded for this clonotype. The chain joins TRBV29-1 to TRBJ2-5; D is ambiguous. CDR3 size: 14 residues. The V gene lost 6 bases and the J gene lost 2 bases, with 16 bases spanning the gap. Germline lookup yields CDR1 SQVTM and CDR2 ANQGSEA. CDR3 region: CSVNLARPQETQYF. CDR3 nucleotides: TGCAGCGTAAATCTGGCCAGGCCACAAGAGACCCAGTACTTC.

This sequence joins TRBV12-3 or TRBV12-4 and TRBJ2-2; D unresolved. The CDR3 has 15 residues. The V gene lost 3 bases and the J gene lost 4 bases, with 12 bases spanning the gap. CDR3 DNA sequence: TGTGCCAGCAGTTTCTTGCTACTCACCACCGGGGAGCTGTTTTTT. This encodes CASSFLLLTTGELFF.

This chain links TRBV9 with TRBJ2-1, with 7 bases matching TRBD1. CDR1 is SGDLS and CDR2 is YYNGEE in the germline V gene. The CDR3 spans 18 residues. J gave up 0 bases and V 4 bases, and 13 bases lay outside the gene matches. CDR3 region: CASSPRDSLQSSYNEQFF. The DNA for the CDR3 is TGTGCCAGCAGCCCTAGGGACAGTTTACAAAGCTCCTACAATGAGCAGTTCTTC.

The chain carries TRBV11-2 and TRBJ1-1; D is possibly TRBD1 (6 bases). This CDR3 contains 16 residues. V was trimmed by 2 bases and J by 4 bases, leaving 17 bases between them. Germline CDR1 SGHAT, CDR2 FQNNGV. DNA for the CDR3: TGTGCCAGCAGCTTACCGGCAGGGGAGGAGGGCACTGAAGCTTTCTTT. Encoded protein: CASSLPAGEEGTEAFF.

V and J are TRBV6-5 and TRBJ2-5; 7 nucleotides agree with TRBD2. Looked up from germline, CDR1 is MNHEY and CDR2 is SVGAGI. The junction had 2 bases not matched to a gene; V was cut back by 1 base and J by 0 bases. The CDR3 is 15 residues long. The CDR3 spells CASSYLGGNQETQYF. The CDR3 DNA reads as TGTGCCAGCAGTTACTTGGGGGGGAACCAAGAGACCCAGTACTTC.

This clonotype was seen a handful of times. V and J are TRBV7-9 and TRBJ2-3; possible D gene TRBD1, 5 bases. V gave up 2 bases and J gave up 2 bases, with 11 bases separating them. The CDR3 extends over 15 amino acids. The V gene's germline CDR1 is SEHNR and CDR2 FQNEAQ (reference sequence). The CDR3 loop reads CASSLWAGNTDTQYF. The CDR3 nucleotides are TGTGCCAGCAGCTTATGGGCAGGGAACACAGATACGCAGTATTTT.

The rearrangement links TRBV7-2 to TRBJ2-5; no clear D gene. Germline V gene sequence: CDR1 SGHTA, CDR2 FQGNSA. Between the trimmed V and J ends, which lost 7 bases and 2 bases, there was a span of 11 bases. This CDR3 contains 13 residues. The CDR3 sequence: CASTPYSQETQYF. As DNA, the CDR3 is TGTGCCAGCACCCCGTACAGTCAAGAGACCCAGTACTTC.